This T cell receptor beta chain is drawn from a study of shared clonotypes between healthy human individuals. Authors' analysis steps: Filtering differed for immunoSEQ, which gave only junction sequences without quality scores. Produced via immunoSEQ multiplex PCR; TCRdb's table is partial and in-frame only. V, J and clone size reflect that table, while D and trimming were determined from the DNA. The sample shows millions of clones, 80% to 95% of them seen only once. Nashville, Tennessee was home to all donors, who were Caucasian adults. Germline loops: CDR1 SQVTM, CDR2 ANQGSEA. Trimming removed 6 bases from V and 0 bases from J, with 12 bases in between. The CDR3 loop spans 14 amino acids.

This chain links TRBV29-1 with TRBJ1-3; unclear D gene. The material sequenced was naive CD4+ T cells from PBMCs. Subset defined: CD45RA+ positively selected. The source of this sequence is a man between 18 and 29 years old in good health. Some clones in this sample may be carry-over from other donors' samples. CDR3 DNA sequence: TGCAGCGTGTGGACTGGGATCTCTGGAAACACCATATATTTT. It is translated as CSVWTGISGNTIYF.